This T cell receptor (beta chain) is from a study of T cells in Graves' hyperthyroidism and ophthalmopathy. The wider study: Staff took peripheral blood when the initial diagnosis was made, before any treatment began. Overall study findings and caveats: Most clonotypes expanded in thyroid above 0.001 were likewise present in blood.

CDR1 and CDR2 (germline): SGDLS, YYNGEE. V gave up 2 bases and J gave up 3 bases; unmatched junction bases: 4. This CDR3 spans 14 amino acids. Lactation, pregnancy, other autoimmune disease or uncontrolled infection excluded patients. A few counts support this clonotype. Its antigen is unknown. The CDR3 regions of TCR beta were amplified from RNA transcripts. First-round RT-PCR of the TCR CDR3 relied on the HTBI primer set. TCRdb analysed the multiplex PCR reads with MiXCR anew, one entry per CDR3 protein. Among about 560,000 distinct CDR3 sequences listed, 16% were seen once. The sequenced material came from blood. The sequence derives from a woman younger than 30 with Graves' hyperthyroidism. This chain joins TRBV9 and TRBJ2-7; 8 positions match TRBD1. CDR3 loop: CASSVGGQDYEQYF. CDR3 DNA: TGTGCCAGCAGCGTGGGGGGACAGGACTACGAGCAGTACTTC.